This TCR beta chain came from a study of T cells in Graves' hyperthyroidism and ophthalmopathy. TCR beta CDR3 region amplification was performed from RNA transcripts. The HTBI primer set was used in a first-round RT-PCR of the TCR CDR3. TCRdb analysed the multiplex PCR reads with MiXCR anew, one entry per CDR3 protein. The sample lists approximately 570,000 distinct CDR3 sequences, 20% occurring once. V shed 4 bases, J shed 3 bases, and the junction held 6 bases outside the gene matches. Germline V gene sequence: CDR1 SQVTM, CDR2 ANQGSEA. The CDR3 has 14 amino acids. Sequencing used blood. This rearrangement joins TRBV29-1 to TRBJ1-5; 7 bases align to TRBD1. This TCR came from a middle-aged man with Graves' ophthalmopathy. CDR3 bases: TGCAGCGTTGGGACAGGTGAACCCAATCAGCCCCAGCATTTT. Translated, it gives CSVGTGEPNQPQHF.